This T cell receptor beta chain was recorded in a study of shared clonotypes between healthy human individuals. V was pared by 6 bases and J by 1 base, with 14 bases between. The CDR3 extends over 15 amino acids. Germline CDR1 reads SGHNT; CDR2 reads YYREEE (reference sequence). The data were produced by immunoSEQ multiplex PCR, yet TCRdb's version contains in-frame clones alone and is incomplete. The repertoire has 600,000 or so clones, roughly 98% of them found once; the top ten carry around 0.3%. Naivety among CD8 cells was defined by CD45RO negativity and positive CCR7 selection, thereby excluding terminally differentiated effector memory CD45RA+ cells.

The sequenced sample was naive CD8+ T cells sorted from blood. The origin of this receptor is a man in his thirties or forties in good health. The V and J genes are TRBV5-4 and TRBJ2-1, with D possibly matching TRBD1 (5 bases). The CDR3 region has the DNA TGTGCCAGCATCCCTGGTAGGGGATCCTACAATGAGCAGTTCTTC. This codes for CASIPGRGSYNEQFF.